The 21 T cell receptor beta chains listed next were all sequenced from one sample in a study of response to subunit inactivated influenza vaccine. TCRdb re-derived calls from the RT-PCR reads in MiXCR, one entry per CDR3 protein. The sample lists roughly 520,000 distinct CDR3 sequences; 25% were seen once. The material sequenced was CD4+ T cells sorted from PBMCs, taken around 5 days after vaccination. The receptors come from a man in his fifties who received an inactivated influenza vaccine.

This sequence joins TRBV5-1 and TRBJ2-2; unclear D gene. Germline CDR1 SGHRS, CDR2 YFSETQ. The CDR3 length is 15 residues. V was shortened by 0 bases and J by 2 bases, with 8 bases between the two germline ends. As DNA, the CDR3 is TGCGCCAGCAGCTTGGTGCAGGATAACACCGGGGAGCTGTTTTTT. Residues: CASSLVQDNTGELFF.

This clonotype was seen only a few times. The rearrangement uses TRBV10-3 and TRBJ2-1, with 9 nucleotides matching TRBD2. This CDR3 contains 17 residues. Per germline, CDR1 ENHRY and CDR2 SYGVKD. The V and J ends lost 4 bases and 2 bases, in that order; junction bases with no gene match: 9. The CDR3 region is CAISATKTSGAYNEQFF. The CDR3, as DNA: TGTGCCATCAGTGCTACTAAGACTAGCGGCGCCTACAATGAGCAGTTCTTC.

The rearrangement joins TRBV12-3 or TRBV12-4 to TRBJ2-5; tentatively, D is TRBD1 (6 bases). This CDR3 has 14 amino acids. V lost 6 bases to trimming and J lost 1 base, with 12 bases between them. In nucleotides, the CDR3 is TGTGCCAGCAGGGTGGACAGAACCCAAGAGACCCAGTACTTC. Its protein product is CASRVDRTQETQYF.

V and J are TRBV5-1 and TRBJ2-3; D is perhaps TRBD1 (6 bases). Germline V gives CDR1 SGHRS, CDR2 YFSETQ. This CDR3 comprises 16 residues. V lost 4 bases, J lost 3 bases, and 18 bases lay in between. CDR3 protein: CASSPGWGLETDTQYF. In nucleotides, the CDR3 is TGCGCCAGCAGCCCCGGGTGGGGGCTCGAGACAGATACGCAGTATTTT.

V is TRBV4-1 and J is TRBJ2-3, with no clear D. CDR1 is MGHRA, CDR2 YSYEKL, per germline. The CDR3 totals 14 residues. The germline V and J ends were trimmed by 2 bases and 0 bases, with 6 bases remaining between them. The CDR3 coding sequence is TGCGCCAGCAGCCAATTCTTAAGCACAGATACGCAGTATTTT. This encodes CASSQFLSTDTQYF.

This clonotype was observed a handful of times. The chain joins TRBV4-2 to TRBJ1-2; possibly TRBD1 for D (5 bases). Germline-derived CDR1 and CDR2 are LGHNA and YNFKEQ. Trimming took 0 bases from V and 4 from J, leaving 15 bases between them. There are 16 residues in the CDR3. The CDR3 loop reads CASSQDMDGAGYGYTF. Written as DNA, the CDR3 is TGTGCCAGCAGCCAAGACATGGACGGGGCAGGCTATGGCTACACCTTC.

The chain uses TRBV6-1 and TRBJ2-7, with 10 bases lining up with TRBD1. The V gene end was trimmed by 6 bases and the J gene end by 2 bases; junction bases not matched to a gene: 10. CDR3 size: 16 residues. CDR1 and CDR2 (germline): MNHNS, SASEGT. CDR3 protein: CASSAPVGTGAYEQYF. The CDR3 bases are TGTGCCAGCAGCGCTCCGGTTGGGACAGGGGCCTACGAGCAGTACTTC.

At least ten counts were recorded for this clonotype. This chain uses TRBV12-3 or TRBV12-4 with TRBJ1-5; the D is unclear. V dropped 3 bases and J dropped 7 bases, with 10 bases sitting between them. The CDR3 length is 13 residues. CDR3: CASSLSGVQPQHF. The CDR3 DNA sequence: TGTGCCAGCAGTTTGTCGGGTGTGCAGCCCCAGCATTTT.

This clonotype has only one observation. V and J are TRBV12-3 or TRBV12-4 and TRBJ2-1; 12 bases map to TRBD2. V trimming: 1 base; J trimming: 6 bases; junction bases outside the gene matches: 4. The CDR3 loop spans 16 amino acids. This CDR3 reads CASSLDGTSGLNEQFF. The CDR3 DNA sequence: TGTGCCAGCAGTTTAGATGGGACTAGCGGGCTCAATGAGCAGTTCTTC.

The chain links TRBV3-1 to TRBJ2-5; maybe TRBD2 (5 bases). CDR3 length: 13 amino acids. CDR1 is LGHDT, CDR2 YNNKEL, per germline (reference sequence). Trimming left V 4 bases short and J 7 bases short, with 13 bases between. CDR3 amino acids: CASSLGGEGTQYF. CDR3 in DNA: TGTGCCAGCAGCCTAGGAGGAGAGGGGACCCAGTACTTC.

The CDR3 bases are TGTGCCAGCAGCGTGACGGGAGGAAGCACAGATACGCAGTATTTT. This translates into CASSVTGGSTDTQYF. V is TRBV9 and J is TRBJ2-3; 7 nucleotides agree with TRBD2. Germline trimming cut 2 bases from V and 0 bases from J; bases unmatched to any gene: 3. The CDR3 has 15 residues. Looked up from germline, CDR1 is SGDLS and CDR2 is YYNGEE.

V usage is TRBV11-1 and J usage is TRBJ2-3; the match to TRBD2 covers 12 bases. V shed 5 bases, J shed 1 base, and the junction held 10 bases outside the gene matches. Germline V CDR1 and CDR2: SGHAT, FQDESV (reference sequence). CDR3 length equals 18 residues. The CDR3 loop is CASSRPTSGGSGTDTQYF. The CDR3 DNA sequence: TGTGCCAGCAGCCGCCCAACTAGCGGGGGGTCAGGCACAGATACGCAGTATTTT.

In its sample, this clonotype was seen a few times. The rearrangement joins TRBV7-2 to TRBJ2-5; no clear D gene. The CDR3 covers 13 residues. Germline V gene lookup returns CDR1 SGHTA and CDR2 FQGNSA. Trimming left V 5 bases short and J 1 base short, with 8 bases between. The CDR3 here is CASSPGIQETQYF. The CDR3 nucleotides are TGTGCCAGCAGCCCAGGTATCCAAGAGACCCAGTACTTC.

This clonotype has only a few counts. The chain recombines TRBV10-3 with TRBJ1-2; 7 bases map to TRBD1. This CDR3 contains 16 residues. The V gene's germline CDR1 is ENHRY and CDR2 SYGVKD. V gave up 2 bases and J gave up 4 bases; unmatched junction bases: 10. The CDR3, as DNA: TGTGCCATCAGTGAGGGGACCGACAGGGTAGGCTATGGCTACACCTTC. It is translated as CAISEGTDRVGYGYTF.

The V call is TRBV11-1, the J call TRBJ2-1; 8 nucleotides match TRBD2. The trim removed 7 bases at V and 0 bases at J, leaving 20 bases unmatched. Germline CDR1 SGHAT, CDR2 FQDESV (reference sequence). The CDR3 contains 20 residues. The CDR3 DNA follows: TGTGCCAGCACCCGGGCCGGGGGAGTCTTGCGGGAGGACTCCTACAATGAGCAGTTCTTC. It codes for CASTRAGGVLREDSYNEQFF.

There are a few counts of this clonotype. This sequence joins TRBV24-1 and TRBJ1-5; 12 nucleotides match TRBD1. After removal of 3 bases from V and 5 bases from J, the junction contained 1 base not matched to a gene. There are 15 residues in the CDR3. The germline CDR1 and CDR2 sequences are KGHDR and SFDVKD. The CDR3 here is CATSDGTGGYQPQHF. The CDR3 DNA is TGTGCCACCAGTGATGGGACAGGGGGCTATCAGCCCCAGCATTTT.

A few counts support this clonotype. As DNA, the CDR3 is TGCGCCAGCAGCTTGGCCATGAGCGGGAGTCCCGGGGAGCTGTTTTTT. It encodes CASSLAMSGSPGELFF. The genes are TRBV5-1 and TRBJ2-2; 8 bases line up with TRBD2. Germline V gene data show CDR1 as SGHRS and CDR2 as YFSETQ. The ends lost 0 bases at V and 6 bases at J; junction bases unmatched: 7. The CDR3 extends over 16 amino acids. Full variable domain (missing parts from reference TRBV5-1 and TRBJ2-2): KAGVTQTPRYLIKTRGQQVTLSCSPISGHRSVSWYQQTPGQGLQFLFEYFSETQRNKGNFPGRFSGRQFSNSRSEMNVSTLELGDSALYLCASSLAMSGSPGELFFGEGSRLTVL.

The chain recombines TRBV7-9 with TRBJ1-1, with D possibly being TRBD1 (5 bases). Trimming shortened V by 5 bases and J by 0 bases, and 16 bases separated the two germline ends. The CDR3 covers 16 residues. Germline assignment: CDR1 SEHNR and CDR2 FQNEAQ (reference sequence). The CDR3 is CASSPSLRGMNTEAFF. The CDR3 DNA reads TGTGCCAGCAGCCCTAGCTTGAGGGGAATGAACACTGAAGCTTTCTTT.

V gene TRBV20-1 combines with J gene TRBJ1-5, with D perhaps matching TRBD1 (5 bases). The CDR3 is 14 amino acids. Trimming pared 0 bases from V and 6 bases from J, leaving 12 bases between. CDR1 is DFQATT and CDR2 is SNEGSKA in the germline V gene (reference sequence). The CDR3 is CSARDRSGRQPQHF. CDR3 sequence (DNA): TGCAGTGCTAGAGATAGATCAGGGCGTCAGCCCCAGCATTTT.

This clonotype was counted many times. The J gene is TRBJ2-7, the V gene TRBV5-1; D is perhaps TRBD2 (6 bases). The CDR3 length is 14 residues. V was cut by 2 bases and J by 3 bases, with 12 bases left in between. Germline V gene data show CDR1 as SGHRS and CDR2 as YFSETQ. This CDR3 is CASSFPGRSYEQYF. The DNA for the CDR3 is TGCGCCAGCAGCTTTCCCGGGAGAAGCTACGAGCAGTACTTC. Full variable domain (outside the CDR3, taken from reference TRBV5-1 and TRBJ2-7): KAGVTQTPRYLIKTRGQQVTLSCSPISGHRSVSWYQQTPGQGLQFLFEYFSETQRNKGNFPGRFSGRQFSNSRSEMNVSTLELGDSALYLCASSFPGRSYEQYFGPGTRLTVT.

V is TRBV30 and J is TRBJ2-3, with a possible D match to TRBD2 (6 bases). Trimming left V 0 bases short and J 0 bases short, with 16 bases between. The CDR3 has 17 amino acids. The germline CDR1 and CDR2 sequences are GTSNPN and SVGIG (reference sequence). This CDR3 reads CAWSVRSRGISTDTQYF. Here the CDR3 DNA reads TGTGCCTGGAGTGTTCGATCTCGGGGGATCAGCACAGATACGCAGTATTTT. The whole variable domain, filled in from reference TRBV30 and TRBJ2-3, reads SQTIHQWPATLVQPVGSPLSLECTVEGTSNPNLYWYRQAAGRGLQLLFYSVGIGQISSEVPQNLSASRPQDRQFILSSKKLLLSDSGFYLCAWSVRSRGISTDTQYFGPGTRLTVL.